The clone carrying this TCR beta chain was recorded at least ten times. Antigen unknown. Production of TCR cDNA was by 5'RACE template switching, which also added a universal primer site and UMIs. A single record per CDR3 protein comes from TCRdb applying MiXCR to the 5' RACE reads. The sample records approximately 170,000 distinct CDR3 sequences, approximately 10% being singletons. This entry belongs to a study of T cells after yellow fever vaccination. The study, taken as a whole, reports: Clones that expanded after primary vaccination mostly reappeared after the booster (roughly 97% CD4, approximately 87% CD8).

The CDR3 covers 13 residues. Unmatched junction bases numbered 3, after V lost 5 bases and J lost 3 bases. Germline CDR1 is SGHTA and CDR2 is FQGTGA. This sequence joins TRBV7-3 and TRBJ2-7; TRBD2 matches 8 bases. The clonotype was recovered from a man in his late teens or twenties who received the YFV17D yellow fever vaccine. This material consisted of CD8+ T cells sorted from PBMCs, taken 15 days after the yellow fever booster vaccination. The DNA of the CDR3 is TGTGCCAGCAGCGAGGCGGGGGGCTACGAGCAGTACTTC. Translating it yields CASSEAGGYEQYF. Based on the CDR3 plus reference TRBV7-3 and TRBJ2-7, the full variable domain is GAGVSQTPSNKVTEKGKYVELRCDPISGHTALYWYRQSLGQGPEFLIYFQGTGAADDSGLPNDRFFAVRPEGSVSTLKIQRTERGDSAVYLCASSEAGGYEQYFGPGTRLTVT.